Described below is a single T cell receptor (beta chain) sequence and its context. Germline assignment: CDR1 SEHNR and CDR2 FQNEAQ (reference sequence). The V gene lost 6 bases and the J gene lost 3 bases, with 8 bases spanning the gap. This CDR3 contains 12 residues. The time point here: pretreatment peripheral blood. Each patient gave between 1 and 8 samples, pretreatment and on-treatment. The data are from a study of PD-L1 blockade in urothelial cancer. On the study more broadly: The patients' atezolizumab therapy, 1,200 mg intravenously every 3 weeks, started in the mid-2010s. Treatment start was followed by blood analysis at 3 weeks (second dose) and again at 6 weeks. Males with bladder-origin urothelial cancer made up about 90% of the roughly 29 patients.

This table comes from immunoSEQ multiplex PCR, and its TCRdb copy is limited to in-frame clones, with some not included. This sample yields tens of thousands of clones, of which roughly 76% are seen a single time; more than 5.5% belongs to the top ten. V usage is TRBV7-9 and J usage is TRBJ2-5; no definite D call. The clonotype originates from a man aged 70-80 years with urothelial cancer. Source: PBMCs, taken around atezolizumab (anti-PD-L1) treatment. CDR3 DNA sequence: TGTGCCAGCAGTCGATCGGAAGAGACCCAGTACTTC. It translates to CASSRSEETQYF.